The present TCR beta chain was sequenced within a study of identifying expanded T cells in peripheral blood. V lost 10 bases to trimming and J lost 3 bases, with 18 bases between them. There are 14 residues in the CDR3. The germline CDR1 and CDR2 sequences are LNHDA and SQIVND (reference sequence). Sequencing used immunoSEQ multiplex PCR; TCRdb keeps in-frame clones, though not all of them. The sample holds about 100,000 clones, approximately 88% seen once. This clonotype was obtained from a person between 18 and 75 years old in good health. The chain carries TRBV19 and TRBJ1-2; D remains ambiguous. The sequencing sample was made of blood. The CDR3 DNA is TGTGCCACCCGCTCCCTTAAGGGCGACTATGGCTACACCTTC. Its translation is CATRSLKGDYGYTF.